A single T cell receptor (beta chain) is shown here with its context. Its antigen is still unknown. The CDR3 extends over 12 amino acids. Trimming cost V 5 bases and J 4 bases, with 6 bases left between them. The germline V gene encodes CDR1 SEHNR and CDR2 FQNEAQ (reference sequence). The data belong to a study of Graves' ophthalmopathy and Graves' hyperthyroidism. The authors amplified TCR beta CDR3 regions, and they did so from RNA transcripts for repertoire sequencing. HTBI primers primed a first-round RT-PCR, and a second-round multiplex PCR followed. TCRdb re-derived calls from the multiplex PCR reads in MiXCR, one entry per CDR3 protein. The data contain around 1.1 million distinct CDR3 sequences, 35% to 40% of them seen just once; the ten biggest clones take up roughly 11%. Study conclusions and caveats: The blood repertoire also included most expanded thyroid clonotypes above 0.001 frequency.

This chain connects TRBV7-9 to TRBJ1-3; no firm D call. Source material: peripheral blood or thyroid tissue (not recorded which). This TCR was recovered from an adult man with Graves' hyperthyroidism. The CDR3 nucleotides are TGTGCCAGCAGCATGACAGGAAACACCATATATTTT. Protein product: CASSMTGNTIYF. The full variable domain, completed using reference TRBV7-9 and TRBJ1-3, is DTGVSQNPRHKITKRGQNVTFRCDPISEHNRLYWYRQTLGQGPEFLTYFQNEAQLEKSRLLSDRFSAERPKGSFSTLEIQRTEQGDSAMYLCASSMTGNTIYFGEGSWLTVV.